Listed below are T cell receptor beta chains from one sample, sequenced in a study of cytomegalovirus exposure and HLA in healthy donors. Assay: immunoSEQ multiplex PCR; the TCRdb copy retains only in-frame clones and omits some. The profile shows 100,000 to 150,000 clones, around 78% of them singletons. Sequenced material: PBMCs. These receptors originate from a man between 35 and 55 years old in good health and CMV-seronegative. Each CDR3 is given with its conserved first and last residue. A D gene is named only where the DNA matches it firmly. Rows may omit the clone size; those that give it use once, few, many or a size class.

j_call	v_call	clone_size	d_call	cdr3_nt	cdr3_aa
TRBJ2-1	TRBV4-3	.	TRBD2	TGCGCCAGCAGCCCTCAGTCGGGGGGGGGCTACAATGAGCAGTTCTTC	CASSPQSGGGYNEQFF
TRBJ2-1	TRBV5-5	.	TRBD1	TGTGCCAGCAGCCCTAGGACAGGGGAGAGGAATGAGCAGTTCTTC	CASSPRTGERNEQFF
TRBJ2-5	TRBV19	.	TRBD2	TGTGCCAGTAGTATAGGCCTAGCGGGGGGCGAAGAGACCCAGTACTTC	CASSIGLAGGEETQYF
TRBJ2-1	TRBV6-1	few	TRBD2	TGTGCCAGCAGCGAAGAACCCAGGACTAGCGGGGAAAGCATGGAGTTCTTC	CASSEEPRTSGESMEFF
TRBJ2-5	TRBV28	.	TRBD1	TGTGCCAGCCAAGGGACAGGCAAAGAGACCCAGTACTTC	CASQGTGKETQYF
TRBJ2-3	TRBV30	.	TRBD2	TGTGCCTCCTCGACTAGCGGGGCCGGGGATACGCAGTATTTT	CASSTSGAGDTQYF
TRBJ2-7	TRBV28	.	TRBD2	TGTGCCAGCAGCTCTGGGGCGGGGGGCTCCTACGAGCAGTACTTC	CASSSGAGGSYEQYF
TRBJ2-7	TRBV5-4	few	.	TGTGCCAGCAGCTCGTCCCGGGTGGGGGGCTCCTACGAGCAGTACTTC	CASSSSRVGGSYEQYF
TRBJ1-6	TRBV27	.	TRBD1	TGTGCCAGCAGTCCGTCATATCGACAGGGCTCACCCCTCCACTTT	CASSPSYRQGSPLHF
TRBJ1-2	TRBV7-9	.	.	TGTGCCACGCCGGACAGTTCGAGAGCTAACTATGGCTACACCTTC	CATPDSSRANYGYTF
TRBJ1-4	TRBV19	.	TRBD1	TGTGCCAGTAGACCGGGACAGCGGTTAGGGGCAACTAATGAAAAACTGTTTTTT	CASRPGQRLGATNEKLFF
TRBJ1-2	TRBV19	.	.	TGTGCCAGTAGTCTTGTAGCTAACTATGGCTACACCTTC	CASSLVANYGYTF
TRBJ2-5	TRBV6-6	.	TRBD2	TGTGCCAGTTTGGATTTCGGGGGGGCCTCAGGAGAGACCCAGTACTTC	CASLDFGGASGETQYF
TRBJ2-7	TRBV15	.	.	TGTGCCACCAGCAAACAGGAAGGTAACGAGCAGTACTTC	CATSKQEGNEQYF
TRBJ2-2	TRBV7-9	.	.	TGTGCCAGCAGCCCCAGCGGCACCGGGGAGCTGTTTTTT	CASSPSGTGELFF
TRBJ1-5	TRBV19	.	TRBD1	TGTGCCAGTAGTCCCGGCCGGACAGGGCGAGGTCAGCCCCAGCATTTT	CASSPGRTGRGQPQHF
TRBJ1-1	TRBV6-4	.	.	TGTGCCAGCAGTGAAACAGGAACCACTGAAGCTTTCTTT	CASSETGTTEAFF
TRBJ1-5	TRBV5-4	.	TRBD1	TGTGCCAGCAGCTTTACCGGACAGGGGGCTAGTCAGCCCCAGCATTTT	CASSFTGQGASQPQHF
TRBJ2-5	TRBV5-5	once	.	TGTGCCAGCAGCTTGGCCCTTACAGGGCAGAGTCGAGAGACCCAGTACTTC	CASSLALTGQSRETQYF
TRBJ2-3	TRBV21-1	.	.	TGTGCCAGCAGCAAAAGGCCTCGGGGGGCGCGGACAGATACGCAGTATTTT	CASSKRPRGARTDTQYF
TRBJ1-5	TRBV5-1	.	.	TGCGCCAGCAGCCCCGGGTCAAATCAGCCCCAGCATTTT	CASSPGSNQPQHF
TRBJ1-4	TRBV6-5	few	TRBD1	TGTGCCAGCAGTTACGGGACAGGTATCGAAAAACTGTTTTTT	CASSYGTGIEKLFF
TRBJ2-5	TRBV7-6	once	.	TGTGCCAGCAGCCGAGGCCCGGCACAAGAGACCCAGTACTTC	CASSRGPAQETQYF
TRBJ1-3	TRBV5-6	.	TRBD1	TGTGCCAGCAACCTCAGGGGGCCTGGAAACACCATATATTTT	CASNLRGPGNTIYF
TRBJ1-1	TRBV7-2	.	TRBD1	TGTGCCAGCAGCTTGACCCAGGGGGCATTAAGGGACACTGAAGCTTTCTTT	CASSLTQGALRDTEAFF
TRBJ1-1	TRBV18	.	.	TGTGCCAGCTCCACGGAAGGGAGAAGGAACACTGAAGCTTTCTTT	CASSTEGRRNTEAFF
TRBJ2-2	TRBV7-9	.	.	TGTGCCACGCACAAGAACACCGGGGAGCTGTTTTTT	CATHKNTGELFF
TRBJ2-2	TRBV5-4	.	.	TGTGCCAGCAGCCGTAACACCGGGGAGCTGTTTTTT	CASSRNTGELFF
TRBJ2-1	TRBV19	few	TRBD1	TGTGCCAGTAGTCGACTGGGACAGGCAAGCTCCTACAATGAGCAGTTCTTC	CASSRLGQASSYNEQFF
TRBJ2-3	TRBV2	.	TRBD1	TGTGCCAGCAGTGCTACCGGAGACAGGGGGCATGACTCAGATACGCAGTATTTT	CASSATGDRGHDSDTQYF
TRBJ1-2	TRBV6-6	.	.	TGTGCCAGCACCCCGACAGACATATATGGCTACACCTTC	CASTPTDIYGYTF
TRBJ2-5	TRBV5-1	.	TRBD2	TGCGCCAGCAGCTTAAGACTAGCGGGGGATCAAGAGACCCAGTACTTC	CASSLRLAGDQETQYF
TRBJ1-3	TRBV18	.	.	TGTGCCAGTTGGGCAAGCTCTGGAAACACCATATATTTT	CASWASSGNTIYF
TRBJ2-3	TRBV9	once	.	TGTGCCAGCAGCTCCCGCTTGGGGGCCGATACGCAGTATTTT	CASSSRLGADTQYF
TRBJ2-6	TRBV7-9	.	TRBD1	TGTGCCAGCAGTAAGCCGGGACAGGGGGCTTACTCTGGGGCCAACGTCCTGACTTTC	CASSKPGQGAYSGANVLTF
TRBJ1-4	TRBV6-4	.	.	TGTGCCAGCAGTGACCCCCTACAGTGGGGGCGCGGCGAAAAACTGTTTTTT	CASSDPLQWGRGEKLFF